This TCR beta chain comes out of a study of regulatory T cells in long-lasting Graves disease. CDR3-region Arm-PCR and iRepertoire HTBI primers produced the TCR beta libraries. TCRdb re-called the multiplex PCR reads with MiXCR, one entry per CDR3 protein. The sample has about 540,000 distinct CDR3 sequences; roughly 14% are singletons. Between the trimmed V and J ends, which lost 8 bases and 3 bases, there was a span of 9 bases. Germline assignment: CDR1 SGHRS and CDR2 YFSETQ. The CDR3 covers 11 residues. This clonotype was found many times. Time point noted: newly diagnosed GD, antithyroid drugs for less than 3 months. PBMCs provided the RNA from which the TCR library was made. The sample also formed part of further work on T cells in Graves' hyperthyroidism and ophthalmopathy. That study reports: Participants, patients aged 18 to 65, had newly diagnosed hyperthyroidism with a duration under 2 months.

Sequencing was performed on peripheral blood mononuclear cells (PBMCs), taken at new diagnosis, from a patient treated with antithyroid drugs. The chain combines TRBV5-1 with TRBJ2-7; D uncertain. This TCR came from a man between 25 and 39 years old with Graves disease. CDR3 nucleotides: TGCGCCAGTAAGTCCAACTACGAGCAGTACTTC. Its translation: CASKSNYEQYF.